This T cell receptor beta chain stems from a study of early T cells in non-severe SARS-CoV-2 infection. Study findings and constraints: Missing private and CD4 specificities, VDJdb matching favored anti-spike CD8 responses.

TCRdb analysed the 5' RACE reads with MiXCR anew, one entry per CDR3 protein. This table holds 75,000 to 100,000 distinct CDR3 sequences, roughly 14% found once. A remark on this clonotype: Its antigen is not known.

The sample comprised whole blood. This clonotype originated in an adult who was a healthcare worker with PCR-confirmed SARS-CoV-2 infection or an uninfected control (not recorded which).

CDR3 nucleotide sequence: TGCACCAGCTCGGAGGGGGACAGGTTCTATTCTGGAAACACCATATATTTT. It yields the protein CTSSEGDRFYSGNTIYF. V gene TRBV1 combines with J gene TRBJ1-3; the table's D call, TRBD1, has no DNA check behind it. TRBV1 is flagged as a pseudogene. The CDR3 contains 17 residues.